The next 26 T cell receptor beta chains were all read from a single sample in a study of beta chain features in type 1 diabetes. Sequencing targeted expressed TCRB transcripts, as all isolated RNA had been reverse transcribed. Only in-frame clones appear in the TCRdb table, and some are missing; sequencing was by immunoSEQ multiplex PCR. The repertoire includes 850,000 to 900,000 clones, roughly 15% of them detected once, and around 0.02% sits in the top ten. Sequencing was done on a sample of naive CD4+ T cells from blood. The source is a young woman in good health.

This clone came up a few times. The rearrangement uses TRBV11-2 and TRBJ2-1; D is undetermined. In germline, CDR1 is SGHAT, CDR2 FQNNGV. There are 13 residues in the CDR3. Between the trimmed V and J ends, which lost 4 bases and 7 bases, there was a span of 11 bases. The CDR3 here is CASSSNYRNEQFF. CDR3 DNA: TGTGCCAGCAGCTCCAACTATCGTAATGAGCAGTTCTTC.

The chain combines TRBV14 with TRBJ2-1; D ambiguous. V lost 2 bases and J lost 6, with 11 bases in between. CDR1 and CDR2 from the germline V gene are SGHDN and FVKESK. The CDR3 length is 14 residues. The CDR3 nucleotides read TGTGCCAGCAGCCAACTCCGTGCCCCCAATGAGCAGTTCTTC. It specifies CASSQLRAPNEQFF.

This clone was counted only a few times. The chain uses TRBV28 and TRBJ1-1; the D gene is possibly TRBD1 (5 bases). The V gene's germline CDR1 is MDHEN and CDR2 SYDVKM. The V end was cut by 10 bases, the J end by 1 base, with 19 bases between. The CDR3 is 15 residues long. This CDR3 reads CATRRGGVGNTEAFF. The CDR3 DNA sequence: TGTGCCACCCGGCGGGGGGGAGTAGGGAACACTGAAGCTTTCTTT.

This clone was counted only a few times. This chain joins TRBV10-3 and TRBJ2-6, with no clear D. The V end was cut by 0 bases, the J end by 3 bases, with 0 bases between. This CDR3 is built from 13 residues. Looked up from germline, CDR1 is ENHRY and CDR2 is SYGVKD. The CDR3 loop is CAISESGANVLTF. CDR3 sequence (DNA): TGTGCCATCAGTGAGTCTGGGGCCAACGTCCTGACTTTC.

This clone occurred a few times. The rearrangement links TRBV28 to TRBJ1-2; D is ambiguous. The V end lost 3 bases, the J end lost 4 bases, and 9 bases lay between the germline ends. In germline, CDR1 is MDHEN, CDR2 SYDVKM. The CDR3 runs to 13 residues. The DNA for the CDR3 is TGTGCCAGCAGTTTTGGGCAGTTCTATGGCTACACCTTC. Translation gives CASSFGQFYGYTF.

The rearrangement links TRBV5-1 to TRBJ2-1; tentative D call: TRBD2 (6 bases). There are 19 residues in the CDR3. Trimming cost V 5 bases and J 0 bases, with 24 bases left between them. CDR1 SGHRS and CDR2 YFSETQ come from the germline V gene. CDR3 residues: CASRLRRLVDSSSYNEQFF. The CDR3 DNA is TGCGCCAGCAGACTTAGGAGACTAGTCGATTCCAGCTCCTACAATGAGCAGTTCTTC.

The chain recombines TRBV27 with TRBJ2-3; 7 bases agree with TRBD1. This CDR3 comprises 16 residues. V lost 0 bases, J lost 6 bases, and 9 bases stayed unmatched. Per germline, CDR1 MNHEY and CDR2 SMNVEV (reference sequence). As DNA, the CDR3 is TGTGCCAGCAGTTTATCGGGACAGAGGGGACCCGATACGCAGTATTTT. Its protein is CASSLSGQRGPDTQYF.

The chain is built from TRBV7-8 and TRBJ2-2, with 7 nucleotides matching TRBD2. This CDR3 region has 17 residues. CDR1 is SGHVS, CDR2 FQNEAQ, per germline. V trimming: 7 bases; J trimming: 1 base; junction bases outside the gene matches: 12. In DNA, the CDR3 is TGTGCCAGCACCGCCCTCGGGGGGAGTGTGAACACCGGGGAGCTGTTTTTT. As protein: CASTALGGSVNTGELFF.

This chain uses TRBV19 with TRBJ2-3; 9 bases match TRBD2. The V segment lost 10 bases and the J segment 6 bases; nucleotides outside the gene matches: 17. Germline V gene lookup returns CDR1 LNHDA and CDR2 SQIVND (reference sequence). The CDR3 consists of 16 residues. This CDR3 reads CATNGRLAGDLDTQYF. The CDR3 DNA reads TGTGCCACCAACGGGCGCTTAGCGGGAGATCTGGATACGCAGTATTTT.

This clone has just a few counts. The rearrangement uses TRBV4-3 and TRBJ2-1; 10 nucleotides align to TRBD2. After removal of 3 bases from V and 8 bases from J, the junction contained 16 bases not matched to a gene. There are 18 residues in the CDR3. Germline CDR1 is LGHNA and CDR2 is YSLEER. CDR3 sequence: CASSQTPQPGLARDEQFF. DNA for the CDR3: TGCGCCAGCAGCCAGACTCCACAACCGGGACTAGCGAGGGATGAGCAGTTCTTC.

Only a few counts were recorded for this clone. The chain joins TRBV10-2 to TRBJ1-1; D remains unclear. CDR1 and CDR2 from the germline V gene are WSHSY and SAAADI. The length of the CDR3 is 13 residues. The germline V and J ends were trimmed by 3 bases and 2 bases, with 7 bases remaining between them. Written as DNA, the CDR3 is TGCGCCAGCAGTGAATCACAAAACACTGAAGCTTTCTTT. Residues: CASSESQNTEAFF.

This clone showed up just a few times. The V gene is TRBV10-3, the J gene TRBJ2-3; D gene unclear. Trimming stripped 3 bases from V and 1 base from J, with 5 bases between. CDR1 and CDR2 (germline): ENHRY, SYGVKD. The CDR3 loop spans 13 amino acids. The CDR3 loop reads CAISDTRTDTQYF. The CDR3 DNA follows: TGTGCCATCAGTGACACACGCACAGATACGCAGTATTTT.

The rearrangement links TRBV7-2 to TRBJ1-1; D not certain. The V and J ends lost 2 bases and 0 bases respectively, with 7 bases between them. This CDR3 has 14 amino acids. Germline assignment: CDR1 SGHTA and CDR2 FQGNSA. The CDR3 spells CASSLNAMNTEAFF. CDR3 bases: TGTGCCAGCAGCTTAAACGCGATGAACACTGAAGCTTTCTTT. Combining the CDR3 with reference TRBV7-2 and TRBJ1-1 gives the whole variable domain GAGVSQSPSNKVTEKGKDVELRCDPISGHTALYWYRQSLGQGLEFLIYFQGNSAPDKSGLPSDRFSAERTGGSVSTLTIQRTQQEDSAVYLCASSLNAMNTEAFFGQGTRLTVV.

This clone was detected a few times. The V call is TRBV7-9, the J call TRBJ2-5, with 7 bases that match TRBD2. Trimming at V came to 5 bases and at J to 0 bases, leaving 9 bases not matched to a gene. Germline V CDR1 and CDR2: SEHNR, FQNEAQ (reference sequence). The CDR3 consists of 16 residues. CDR3 loop: CASSARGREYQETQYF. The CDR3 nucleotides read TGTGCCAGCAGCGCTCGCGGGCGGGAGTACCAAGAGACCCAGTACTTC.

The chain carries TRBV4-3 and TRBJ2-1; D call uncertain. CDR1 LGHNA and CDR2 YSLEER come from the germline V gene. Deletions cut 0 bases from V and 7 bases from J, with 10 bases between. The CDR3 is 14 residues long. The CDR3 here is CASSQDLVVNEQFF. CDR3 DNA: TGCGCCAGCAGCCAAGATTTGGTGGTGAATGAGCAGTTCTTC.

The chain has TRBV5-1 and TRBJ2-7; 11 nucleotides agree with TRBD2. The CDR3 is made up of 18 amino acids. V trimming: 1 base; J trimming: 4 bases; junction bases outside the gene matches: 13. The germline V gene has CDR1 SGHRS and CDR2 YFSETQ. This chain's CDR3 is CASSLPTSGTSGIYEQYF. The CDR3 nucleotides are TGCGCCAGCAGCTTGCCAACTAGCGGGACTAGCGGAATTTACGAGCAGTACTTC. Complete variable domain (other parts from reference TRBV5-1 and TRBJ2-7): KAGVTQTPRYLIKTRGQQVTLSCSPISGHRSVSWYQQTPGQGLQFLFEYFSETQRNKGNFPGRFSGRQFSNSRSEMNVSTLELGDSALYLCASSLPTSGTSGIYEQYFGPGTRLTVT.

This chain uses TRBV9 with TRBJ2-3; no definite D call. Germline V gene sequence: CDR1 SGDLS, CDR2 YYNGEE. The CDR3 loop spans 15 amino acids. Trimming pared 0 bases from V and 2 bases from J, leaving 10 bases between. CDR3 nucleotide sequence: TGTGCCAGCAGCGTAGCAGGCTACTTCACAGATACGCAGTATTTT. As protein: CASSVAGYFTDTQYF.

This sequence joins TRBV6-5 and TRBJ2-3; D may be TRBD2 (6 bases). This CDR3 has 14 amino acids. Per germline, CDR1 MNHEY and CDR2 SVGAGI. With 2 bases removed from V and 2 bases from J, the gap between germline ends came to 8 bases. The CDR3 here is CASSYAGTTDTQYF. As DNA, the CDR3 is TGTGCCAGCAGTTACGCGGGAACCACAGATACGCAGTATTTT.

This clone was recorded a few times. V usage is TRBV19 and J usage is TRBJ1-5; 8 bases align to TRBD1. Losses at the gene ends were 6 bases for V and 7 bases for J; bases not matched to a gene: 8. This CDR3 region has 14 residues. Germline assignment: CDR1 LNHDA and CDR2 SQIVND (reference sequence). CDR3 region: CASRGQEGRQPQHF. The CDR3 bases are TGTGCCAGTAGGGGACAGGAAGGTCGCCAGCCCCAGCATTTT.

Only a few counts were recorded for this clone. The chain employs TRBV7-9 and TRBJ2-7, with D unresolved. V lost 10 bases to trimming and J lost 2 bases, with 12 bases between them. This CDR3 has 12 residues. CDR1 SEHNR and CDR2 FQNEAQ come from the germline V gene (reference sequence). The DNA of the CDR3 is TGTGCCACGGGTCCTTTACCCTACGAGCAGTACTTC. Translated, it gives CATGPLPYEQYF.

The chain employs TRBV7-2 and TRBJ2-3; possible D gene TRBD2, 6 bases. The CDR3 spans 15 residues. V dropped 5 bases and J dropped 2 bases, with 14 bases sitting between them. Germline loops: CDR1 SGHTA, CDR2 FQGNSA. CDR3 DNA: TGTGCCAGCAGCCCACGGTCGGGGGACACAGATACGCAGTATTTT. Residues: CASSPRSGDTDTQYF.

The V and J genes are TRBV13 and TRBJ2-1, with 14 bases aligning to TRBD2. There are 16 residues in the CDR3. Per the germline V gene, CDR1 is PRHDT and CDR2 is FYEKMQ (reference sequence). V gave up 5 bases and J gave up 9 bases; unmatched junction bases: 9. The DNA of the CDR3 is TGTGCCAGCAGCCCCGGGACTAGCGGGAGTGGTGGTGAGCAGTTCTTC. It is translated as CASSPGTSGSGGEQFF.

The chain joins TRBV4-3 to TRBJ2-7, with 7 positions matching TRBD1. Germline V lookup: CDR1 LGHNA, CDR2 YSLEER. The V and J ends lost 0 bases and 1 base, in that order; junction bases with no gene match: 6. The CDR3 length is 16 residues. The CDR3 is CASSQDLGDRSYEQYF. The CDR3 DNA reads TGCGCCAGCAGCCAAGATCTGGGGGACAGATCCTACGAGCAGTACTTC.

This clone has just a few counts. The chain uses TRBV9 and TRBJ2-3; D is undetermined. The CDR3 is 15 amino acids. Between the trimmed V and J ends, which lost 0 bases and 4 bases, there was a span of 12 bases. CDR1 is SGDLS, CDR2 YYNGEE, per germline. Here the CDR3 reads CASSVGQIGADTQYF. CDR3 sequence (DNA): TGTGCCAGCAGCGTAGGGCAGATCGGCGCAGATACGCAGTATTTT.

This clone was counted a few times. The V and J genes are TRBV6-1 and TRBJ1-5; D not resolved. The length of the CDR3 is 14 residues. Germline values: CDR1 MNHNS, CDR2 SASEGT. Trimming pared 5 bases from V and 5 bases from J, leaving 13 bases between. The chain's CDR3 is CASSSGNQYQPQHF. In nucleotides, the CDR3 is TGTGCCAGCAGTTCCGGGAACCAATATCAGCCCCAGCATTTT.

This clone was observed a handful of times. The J gene is TRBJ2-1, the V gene TRBV2; TRBD1 aligns across 7 bases. The CDR3 sequence is 13 residues long. V shed 6 bases and J 3 bases; nucleotides not matched to a gene: 2. CDR1 and CDR2 from the germline V gene are SNHLY and FYNNEI. The CDR3 region is CASSRGIYNEQFF. The CDR3 DNA is TGTGCCAGCAGCAGGGGGATCTACAATGAGCAGTTCTTC.